The present entry profiles one TCR beta chain with its context. This clone was picked up a small number of times. Its antigen remains unidentified. Per-nucleotide qualities are absent, and no much larger clonotype sits a single base away. The entire amount of isolated RNA was reverse transcribed using the High Capacity cDNA Reverse Transcription Kit, so the sequenced TCRB transcripts were expressed ones. Deep immunoSEQ sequencing was performed on naive, central memory and regulatory T cell samples, with an average of roughly 3.5 million total reads per sample. Sorted cells were lysed in RLT buffer, and RNA was extracted using DNase-treated RNeasy Micro or Mini kits according to cell number. To prevent cross-contamination, every cell subset was processed on its own, while patient and healthy donor samples were processed together. The immunoSEQ multiplex PCR was used to amplify TCRB sequences from cDNA, generating 87-bp fragments that spanned the CDR3 region. Amplicons were sequenced on the Illumina HiSeq platform. Processing in the source paper ran as follows. PCR bias was computationally corrected using synthetic template baselines, reads within Hamming distance 2 were collapsed, and singletons that could not be merged were discarded. By aligning reads against IMGT, V, D and J genes, CDR3 length, and insertions or deletions at six rearrangement sites were assigned. Clonotype counts were normalized to sorted cell number within each subset before computing true diversity and Gini coefficients with the tcR R package. The overlap coefficient, calculated on TCRB nucleotide sequences, was used to quantify repertoire sharing. As a proxy for the pre-selection repertoire, out-of-frame TCRB sequences from naive cells were analyzed. Entries here come from immuneACCESS through TCRdb and include only in-frame sequences with V and J called. Some clones fail to appear in such tables; in the studies checked, an unresolved V gene covers under half of the shortfall, and the cause of the remainder is unknown. The DNA gave D and trimming, while V, J and clone size come from that table. In all, the sample holds 390,000 or so clones, and about 15% of those were seen once. Less than 0.04% of the sample is held by the ten biggest clonotypes.

Each donor gave one peripheral blood draw, averaging around 120 mL, which was collected into heparinised tubes. Naive, central memory, regulatory and stem cell-like memory CD4+ T cells were sorted on a BD FACSAria II using a panel including CD45RO, CCR7, CD25, CD127, CD95 and CD27. Purity was above 95% for every sorted population. Right away, PBMCs were isolated by Lymphoprep density gradient centrifugation and were stained directly, with no culture step. So that batch effects would be minimized, each experiment stained and sorted samples in pairs, pairing one healthy donor with one patient. V sheds 2 bases and J sheds 7 bases, leaving 15 bases between their ends. The CDR3 has 16 amino acids, counting the end cysteine and phenylalanine. This entry keeps only the CDR3 DNA: 48 bases, framed from base 1. For CDR1 and CDR2, the germline V gene lists MNHEY and SVGAGI. This record belongs to a study of beta chain features in type 1 diabetes (dated by TCRdb to the late 2010s). With respect to the entire study: Mean age, gender distribution, total cell number and subset yield were not different between patients and healthy donors. The study compared TCRB repertoires of sorted circulating CD4+ T cell subsets between recently diagnosed type 1 diabetes patients and matched healthy donors. Naive and central memory subsets were obtained from all 30 or so donors, but regulatory and stem cell-like memory subsets were isolated from only 8 patients and 8 healthy donors. Across all samples, 107,917,701 sorted cells were examined, and cell number per subset correlated strongly with RNA yield. Here is what the overall study found, with its caveats: Only small numbers of individuals were included in the HLA sub-analyses, which left unresolved whether HLA type had any influence on TCRB rearrangement. The naive, central memory and regulatory TCRB repertoires appeared to resemble one another more closely among patients than among healthy donors. Shorter templates might have been favored by PCR, but patient and control samples were amplified and corrected together, so both groups would have been affected equally by any skew. Because cDNA was sequenced instead of genomic DNA, highly expressing activated cells could be over-represented, though the groups showed no difference in activation or CD3 levels. At VDJ recombination sites, type 1 diabetes patients had fewer insertions and more deleted nucleotides, which implies abnormalities in thymic rearrangement. In all four CD4+ subsets, TCRB CDR3 length was moderately but significantly shorter in type 1 diabetes patients.

The origin of this receptor is a man aged 25 to 40 in good health. The sample was naive CD4+ T cells from blood. The sample's cell subset or site label, in plain terms: true naive CD4+ T cells. The chain links TRBV6-5 with TRBJ1-6, with a weak D call of TRBD1 (6 bases match). CDR3 protein: CASSYDSVQGNSPLHF. The DNA sequence is as follows: TGTGCCAGCAGTTACGATTCCGTCCAGGGGAATTCACCCCTCCACTTT.